This T cell receptor (beta chain) was observed in a study of blood T cell repertoires in COVID-19. Germline V gene data show CDR1 as MNHEY and CDR2 as SVGAGI. The V end was cut by 8 bases, the J end by 10 bases, with 12 bases between. The CDR3 has 12 residues. Clones were sequenced by immunoSEQ multiplex PCR, and TCRdb holds only the in-frame ones, with some missing. The table has 190,000 or so clones, 94% seen once. The gene calls are TRBV6-5 and TRBJ1-6, with D perhaps TRBD1 (6 bases). The sequenced sample was peripheral blood. The origin of this receptor is a man under 40 with COVID-19, enrolled during active disease. The CDR3 region is CASGRQESPLHF. CDR3 coding DNA: TGTGCCAGCGGGAGACAGGAATCACCCCTCCACTTT.